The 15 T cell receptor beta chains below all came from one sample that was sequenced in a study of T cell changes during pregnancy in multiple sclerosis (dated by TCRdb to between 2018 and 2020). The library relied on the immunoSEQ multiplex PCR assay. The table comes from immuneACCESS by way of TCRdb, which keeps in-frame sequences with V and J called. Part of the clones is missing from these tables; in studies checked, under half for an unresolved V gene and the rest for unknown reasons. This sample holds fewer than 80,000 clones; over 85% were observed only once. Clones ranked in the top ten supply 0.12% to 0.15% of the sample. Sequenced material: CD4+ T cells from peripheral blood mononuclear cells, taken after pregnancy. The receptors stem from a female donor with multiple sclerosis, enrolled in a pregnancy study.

Here the CDR3 reads CASSLAGQQFF. The CDR3 DNA reads as TGTGCCAGCAGCCTCGCGGGACAGCAGTTCTTC. The chain uses TRBV6-6 and TRBJ2-1; weak D call: TRBD2 (6 bases). This CDR3 comprises 11 residues. The germline V gene encodes CDR1 MNHNY and CDR2 SVGAGI (reference sequence). V was clipped by 6 bases and J by 11 bases, with 11 bases between them.

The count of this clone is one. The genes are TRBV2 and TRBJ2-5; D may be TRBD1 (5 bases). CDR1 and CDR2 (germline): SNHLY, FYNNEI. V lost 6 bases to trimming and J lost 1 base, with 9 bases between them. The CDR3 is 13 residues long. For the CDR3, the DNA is TGTGCCAGCAGCAGGGATCTCCAAGAGACCCAGTACTTC. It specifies CASSRDLQETQYF.

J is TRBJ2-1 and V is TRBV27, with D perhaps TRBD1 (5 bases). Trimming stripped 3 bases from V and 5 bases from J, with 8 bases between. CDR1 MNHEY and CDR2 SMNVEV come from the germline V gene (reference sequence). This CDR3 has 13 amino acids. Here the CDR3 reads CASSFLGDNEQFF. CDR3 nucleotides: TGTGCCAGCAGTTTCCTAGGGGACAATGAGCAGTTCTTC.

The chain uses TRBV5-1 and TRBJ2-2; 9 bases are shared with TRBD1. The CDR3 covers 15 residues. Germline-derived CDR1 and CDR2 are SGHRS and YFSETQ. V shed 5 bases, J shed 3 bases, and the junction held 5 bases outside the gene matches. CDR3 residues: CASRLRTGDTGELFF. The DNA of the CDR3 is TGCGCCAGCAGACTCCGGACAGGGGACACCGGGGAGCTGTTTTTT.

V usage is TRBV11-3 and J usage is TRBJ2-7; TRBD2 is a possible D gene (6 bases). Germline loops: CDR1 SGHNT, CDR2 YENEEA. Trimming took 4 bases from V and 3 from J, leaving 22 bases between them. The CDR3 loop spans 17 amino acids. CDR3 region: CASSYVSGAGTHYEQYF. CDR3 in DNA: TGTGCCAGCAGCTACGTATCCGGGGCGGGGACTCACTACGAGCAGTACTTC.

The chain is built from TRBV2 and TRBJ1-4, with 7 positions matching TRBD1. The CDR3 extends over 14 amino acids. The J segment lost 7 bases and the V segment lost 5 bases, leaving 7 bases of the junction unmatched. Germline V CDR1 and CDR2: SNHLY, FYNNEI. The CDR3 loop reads CASSRGQRGEKLFF. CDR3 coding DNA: TGTGCCAGCAGTAGGGGACAGAGGGGTGAAAAACTGTTTTTT.

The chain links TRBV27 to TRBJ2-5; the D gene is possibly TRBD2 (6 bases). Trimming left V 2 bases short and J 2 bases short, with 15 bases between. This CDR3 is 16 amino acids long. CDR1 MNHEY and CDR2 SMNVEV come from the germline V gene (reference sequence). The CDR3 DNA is TGTGCCAGCAGTTTAAAATCCGGGACTTCGCAAGAGACCCAGTACTTC. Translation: CASSLKSGTSQETQYF.

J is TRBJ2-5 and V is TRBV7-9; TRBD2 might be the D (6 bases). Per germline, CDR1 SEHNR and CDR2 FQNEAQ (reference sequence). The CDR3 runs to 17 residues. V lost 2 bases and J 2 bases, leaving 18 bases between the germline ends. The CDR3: CASSLRAGGVLQETQYF. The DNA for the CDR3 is TGTGCCAGCAGCTTAAGGGCTGGCGGGGTCCTTCAAGAGACCCAGTACTTC.

CDR3: CSVESFAGGLNEQFF. Here the CDR3 DNA reads TGCAGCGTTGAGAGCTTTGCGGGAGGGCTAAATGAGCAGTTCTTC. The V and J genes are TRBV29-1 and TRBJ2-1; 9 nucleotides match TRBD2. In germline, CDR1 is SQVTM, CDR2 ANQGSEA. Unmatched junction bases numbered 10, after V lost 3 bases and J lost 7 bases. The CDR3 runs 15 residues.

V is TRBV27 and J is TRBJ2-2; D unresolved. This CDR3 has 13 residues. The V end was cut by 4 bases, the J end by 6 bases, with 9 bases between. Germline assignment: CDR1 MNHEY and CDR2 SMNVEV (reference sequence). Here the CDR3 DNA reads TGTGCCAGCAGTTCGACGGCGGCCGGGGAGCTGTTTTTT. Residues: CASSSTAAGELFF.

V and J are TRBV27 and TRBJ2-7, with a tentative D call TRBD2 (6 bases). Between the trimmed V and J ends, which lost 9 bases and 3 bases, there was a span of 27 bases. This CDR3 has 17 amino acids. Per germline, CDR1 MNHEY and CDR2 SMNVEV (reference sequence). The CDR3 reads CARIGPLADPRDYEQYF. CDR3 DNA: TGTGCCAGGATTGGGCCCTTAGCGGACCCACGGGACTACGAGCAGTACTTC.

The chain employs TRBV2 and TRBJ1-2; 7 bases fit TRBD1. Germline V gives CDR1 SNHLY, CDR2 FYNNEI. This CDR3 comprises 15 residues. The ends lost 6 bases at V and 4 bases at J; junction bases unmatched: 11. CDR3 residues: CASSARDSSVYGYTF. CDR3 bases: TGTGCCAGCAGCGCCCGGGACAGCTCGGTCTATGGCTACACCTTC.

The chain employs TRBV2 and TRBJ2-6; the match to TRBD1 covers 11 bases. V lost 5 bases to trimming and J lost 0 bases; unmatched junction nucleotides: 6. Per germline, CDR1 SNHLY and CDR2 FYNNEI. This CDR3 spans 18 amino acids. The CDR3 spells CASSQGGTGGSGANVLTF. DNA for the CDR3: TGTGCCAGCAGTCAGGGCGGGACAGGGGGCTCTGGGGCCAACGTCCTGACTTTC.

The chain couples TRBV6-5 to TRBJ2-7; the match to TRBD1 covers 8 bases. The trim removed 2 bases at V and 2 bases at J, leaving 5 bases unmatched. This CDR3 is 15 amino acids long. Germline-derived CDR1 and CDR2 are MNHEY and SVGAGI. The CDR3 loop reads CASSYLDRGPYEQYF. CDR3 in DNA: TGTGCCAGCAGTTACCTAGACAGGGGACCCTACGAGCAGTACTTC.

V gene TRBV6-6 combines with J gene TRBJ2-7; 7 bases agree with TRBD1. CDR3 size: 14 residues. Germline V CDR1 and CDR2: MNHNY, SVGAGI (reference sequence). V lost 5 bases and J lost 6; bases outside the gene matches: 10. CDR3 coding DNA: TGTGCCAGCAGTCAAATTTACCGGGACAGCGAGCAGTACTTC. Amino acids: CASSQIYRDSEQYF.